This record looks at one T cell receptor beta chain sequence and its context. A count is missing, but by frequency this clone is medium-sized (0.01 to 0.1%). The antigen this receptor binds is unknown. The read comes to an end 3 residues before the CDR3 does, leaving the germline J gene to fill in the end. These data originate in a study of T cells in women clearing cervical HPV infection (dated by TCRdb to 2017 to 2018). Notes on the research overall: Cases were 25 women with histologically confirmed HPV16-related CIN3 or worse, including 2 invasive cancers. The controls were around 26 women whose single incident HPV16 infection cleared within 12 months with no development of precancer or cancer. Blood from cases was drawn at the visit where the lesion was first identified, while blood from controls was drawn once the infection was no longer detected. For cases, the median interval between lesion detection and blood sampling was around 160 days, with an interquartile range of roughly 85 to 210 days. Because only a few women had HLA typing data, the possibility that HLA type acted as a confounder could not be ruled out. An exploratory proof-of-principle case-control study, nested within the Guanacaste HPV Natural History Study in Costa Rica, was conducted to compare TCR repertoires across cervical HPV16 outcomes. Cases and controls were matched on year of sample collection and on age within five years. Cases had a median age of about 34 years and controls had a median age of around 40, with no significant differences in baseline characteristics. The parent cohort enrolled approximately 9,200 women aged 18 or older in Guanacaste, Costa Rica, during about 1992 to 1994 and followed them for more than 6 years. Five blinded duplicates per group were added as quality controls, giving some 60 samples: approximately 50 participants and approximately ten replicates.

The V end loses 1 base and the J end loses 0 bases, and a stretch of 5 bases separates them. The CDR3 has 14 amino acids, counting the end cysteine and phenylalanine. The 33 bases shown cover part of the CDR3, and their frame starts at base 1. Via the germline V gene (reference sequence), CDR1 is LNHDA and CDR2 SQIVND. Study-level results and caveats: Across sequencing depths, CIN3+ cases showed significantly higher TCR repertoire richness than controls, but evenness did not differ between the groups. Because the number of T cells per sample was unknown, the richness differences could reflect varying T-cell content rather than repertoire biology. The cross-sectional design could not show whether associations preceded infection or resulted from it; effector/memory subsets and HPV-specific T cells were not isolated. Random forest classifiers combining richness and V gene abundances distinguished cases from controls with an estimated AUC of 0.83. Cases had lower TRBV6-7 relative abundance than controls (about 0.1% versus 0.15%; Bonferroni P = 0.0008).

Every participant had a single incident cervical HPV16 infection, and prevalent HPV16 infections were excluded. Cervical HPV DNA was detected with MY09/MY11 PCR, and genotyping was done by dot-blot hybridization. Roughly 15 mL of heparinized blood was centrifuged, after which the buffy coat was aliquoted, frozen at -30 degrees C, and then stored at -80 degrees C. QIAGEN kits were used to extract genomic DNA from buffy coat specimens. TCR beta CDR3 regions were amplified by multiplex PCR using the immunoSEQ assay from an average of around 1,200 ng genomic DNA per sample. The assay corrected primer bias using a complete synthetic TCR repertoire to establish an amplification baseline. Amplicons were sequenced on the Illumina platform. In the original analysis: Sequences were error-corrected by clustering with frequency ratios and a modified nearest-neighbor algorithm, then analyzed in the immunoSEQ Analyzer with IMGT gene definitions. At each rarefaction depth, TCR richness and evenness were averaged over 20 rarefaction repeats, and samples with fewer sequences than the depth were excluded. Relative abundances of V, D and J genes were compared between groups using Wilcoxon rank sum tests, with FDR correction applied. For the blinded duplicates, the intraclass correlation was roughly 96% for TCR richness and averaged around 76% across some 66 gene segments. This immuneACCESS table, as held by TCRdb, lists in-frame sequences with V and J called but not all clones. Of the missing ones, under half trace to an unresolved V gene in checked studies; the others have no known cause. The DNA gave D and trimming, while V, J and clone size come from that table. The sample's records list about 22,000 clones. The ten biggest clones cover about 5% of the sample.

This TCR was recovered from a woman aged 18-69 years with a cervical HPV16 infection that either progressed to CIN3+ or cleared (not recorded which). Recombination linked TRBV19 to TRBJ2-3, with TRBD2 as a weak D call on 5 bases. The sequenced sample consisted of blood buffy coat. The encoded CDR3 is CASSIGGSTDTQYF. CDR3 bases read: TGTGCCAGTAGTATAGGAGGGAGCACAGATACG.